Sequencing of this TCR beta chain was carried out in a study of human T cells and chemical hapten exposure. The V gene end was trimmed by 1 base and the J gene end by 7 bases; junction bases not matched to a gene: 10. Germline V gene lookup returns CDR1 MGHRA and CDR2 YSYEKL. The CDR3 covers 15 residues. TCRdb recomputed calls from the RACE reads with MiXCR, one row per CDR3 protein. Of roughly 82,000 distinct CDR3 sequences in the sample, about 11% were seen once. Time point noted: patch test 1, 2 weeks after DPC sensitization. Treatment in this sample: therapeutic diphenylcyclopropenone sensitization with weekly scalp DPC. Venepuncture was done earlier than the placement of each patch test. Donors, patients with alopecia ranging from 18 to 70 years old and judged suitable for DPC, provided samples. The authors extracted total RNA from unfractionated whole blood. Study results and caveats: Versus controls, significantly more large CDR3 similarity clusters arose from expanded TCRs.

In this sample, this clonotype turned up many times. Its antigen remains unknown. Sample: whole blood, taken in connection with sensitization to the hapten diphenylcyclopropenone (DPC). This chain uses TRBV4-1 with TRBJ2-7, with TRBD1 matching 7 bases. This receptor was obtained from an older woman with alopecia areata. Some clones in this sample may be carry-over from other donors' samples. The CDR3 loop is CASSQGDRDLGEQYF. CDR3 DNA: TGCGCCAGCAGCCAAGGAGACAGGGATCTGGGAGAGCAGTACTTC.